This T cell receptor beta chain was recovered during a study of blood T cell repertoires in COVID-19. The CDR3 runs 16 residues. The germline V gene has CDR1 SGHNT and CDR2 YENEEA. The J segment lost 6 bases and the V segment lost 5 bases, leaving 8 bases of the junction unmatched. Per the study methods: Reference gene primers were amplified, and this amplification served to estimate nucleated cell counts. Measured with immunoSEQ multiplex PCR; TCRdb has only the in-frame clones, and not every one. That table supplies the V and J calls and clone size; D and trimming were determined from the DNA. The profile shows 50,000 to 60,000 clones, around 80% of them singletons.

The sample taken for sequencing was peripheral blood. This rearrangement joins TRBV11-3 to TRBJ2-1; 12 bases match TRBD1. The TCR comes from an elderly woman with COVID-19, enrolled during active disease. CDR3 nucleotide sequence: TGTGCCAGCAGCGCCTCCGGGACAGGGGGCCTCAATGAGCAGTTCTTC. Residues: CASSASGTGGLNEQFF.